What follows are 29 T cell receptor beta chains derived from one specimen sequenced in a study of cytomegalovirus exposure and HLA in healthy donors. The PCR employed 60 Vbeta primers together with 13 Jbeta primers. The method was immunoSEQ multiplex PCR; TCRdb's version includes in-frame clones alone and lacks a portion of them. The sample lists fewer than 150,000 clones, about four fifths seen once, with around 2.5% in the top ten. Sequencing was done on a sample of PBMCs. Source of these receptors: a male donor in good health and CMV-seronegative.

This sequence joins TRBV19 and TRBJ1-5; no firm D call. Germline CDR1 LNHDA, CDR2 SQIVND (reference sequence). Trimming pared 1 base from V and 4 bases from J, leaving 8 bases between. The CDR3 is 14 residues long. This chain's CDR3 is CASSIGAGNQPQHF. The CDR3 nucleotides read TGTGCCAGTAGTATAGGGGCAGGTAATCAGCCCCAGCATTTT.

This clone came up a few times. V and J are TRBV27 and TRBJ2-3; TRBD2 agrees at 13 bases. The CDR3 covers 16 residues. After removal of 4 bases from V and 3 bases from J, the junction contained 4 bases not matched to a gene. From germline, CDR1 is MNHEY and CDR2 SMNVEV (reference sequence). CDR3 nucleotides: TGTGCCAGCAGTTCCCTACTAGCGGGAGGGACAGATACGCAGTATTTT. Residues: CASSSLLAGGTDTQYF.

The chain carries TRBV30 and TRBJ2-7; D call uncertain. Germline V gene sequence: CDR1 GTSNPN, CDR2 SVGIG (reference sequence). Trimming removed 0 bases from V and 2 bases from J, with 8 bases in between. This CDR3 contains 13 residues. Here the CDR3 reads CAWSVGAPYEQYF. The CDR3 DNA reads TGTGCCTGGAGTGTCGGTGCTCCCTACGAGCAGTACTTC.

The chain joins TRBV9 to TRBJ1-3, with D possibly matching TRBD1 (6 bases). Trimming shortened V by 0 bases and J by 4 bases, and 11 bases separated the two germline ends. The germline CDR1 and CDR2 sequences are SGDLS and YYNGEE. The CDR3 length is 15 residues. The CDR3 DNA sequence: TGTGCCAGCAGCGTAGTCGGAGGACAGGGAAACACCATATATTTT. The encoded protein is CASSVVGGQGNTIYF.

This chain links TRBV7-8 with TRBJ2-5; a possible D gene is TRBD1 (8 bases). Trimming took 7 bases from V and 7 from J, leaving 16 bases between them. The CDR3 consists of 13 residues. CDR1 is SGHVS, CDR2 FQNEAQ, per germline. CDR3: CASKHRGRGTQYF. For the CDR3, the DNA is TGTGCCAGCAAACACAGGGGGAGGGGGACCCAGTACTTC.

This clone showed up just a few times. CDR3 nucleotides: TGTGCCAGCAGACGGGGAGATAGCACCGGGGAGCTGTTTTTT. Its protein product is CASRRGDSTGELFF. The chain links TRBV6-6 to TRBJ2-2; D is possibly TRBD2 (5 bases). V lost 6 bases and J 4 bases, leaving 12 bases between the germline ends. Germline CDR1 and CDR2: MNHNY and SVGAGI (reference sequence). The CDR3 contains 14 residues.

This chain uses TRBV27 with TRBJ2-2; D gene ambiguous. CDR3 length: 12 amino acids. Germline-derived CDR1 and CDR2 are MNHEY and SMNVEV (reference sequence). Trimming removed 4 bases at V and 8 bases at J, with 8 bases between. The DNA for the CDR3 is TGTGCCAGCAGTTCGGGTGCGGGGGAGCTGTTTTTT. It translates to CASSSGAGELFF.

This clone was detected only a few times. This sequence joins TRBV27 and TRBJ2-1; TRBD2 matches 11 bases. This CDR3 comprises 16 residues. V gave up 3 bases and J gave up 5 bases; unmatched junction bases: 6. Per the germline V gene, CDR1 is MNHEY and CDR2 is SMNVEV (reference sequence). The CDR3 nucleotides read TGTGCCAGCAGTTTTCTAGCGGGAGGCAGAGACAATGAGCAGTTCTTC. Amino acid sequence: CASSFLAGGRDNEQFF.

The gene calls are TRBV5-1 and TRBJ2-5, with D possibly TRBD1 on 5 matching bases. The assigned J gene may be wrong: the sequence end matches TRBJ2-7 better. CDR1 and CDR2 (germline): SGHRS, YFSETQ. This CDR3 has 13 residues. The CDR3 DNA is TGCGCCAGCAGCCAATCGACAGTCTCCGAGCAGTACTTC. As protein: CASSQSTVSEQYF.

This chain uses TRBV19 with TRBJ2-1; D possibly corresponds to TRBD2 (6 bases). This CDR3 is 15 amino acids long. Trimming stripped 9 bases from V and 4 bases from J, with 19 bases between. Germline CDR1 and CDR2: LNHDA and SQIVND (reference sequence). The CDR3 sequence is CASNSPGTEYNEQFF. CDR3 nucleotides: TGTGCCAGCAACTCCCCCGGGACTGAATACAATGAGCAGTTCTTC.

The chain employs TRBV7-9 and TRBJ2-1; possibly TRBD2 for D (6 bases). Germline loops: CDR1 SEHNR, CDR2 FQNEAQ (reference sequence). Trimming cost V 5 bases and J 6 bases, with 14 bases left between them. The CDR3 length is 14 residues. CDR3 in DNA: TGTGCCAGCAGCCTAGAGGAGGGTGGCAATGAGCAGTTCTTC. This gives the protein CASSLEEGGNEQFF.

The rearrangement links TRBV27 to TRBJ2-7, with a weak D call TRBD2 (7 bases). The ends were cut back, 2 bases at V and 2 bases at J, with 10 bases in the middle. From germline, CDR1 is MNHEY and CDR2 SMNVEV (reference sequence). The CDR3 sequence is 14 residues long. The CDR3 DNA sequence: TGTGCCAGCAGTTTAAGGGGGGGGGCCTACGAGCAGTACTTC. It is translated as CASSLRGGAYEQYF.

This sequence joins TRBV18 and TRBJ2-4, with 11 bases that match TRBD2. The CDR3 extends over 18 amino acids. Germline V gives CDR1 KGHSH, CDR2 LQKENI. With V trimmed by 4 bases and J by 1 base, 9 bases remained unmatched. CDR3 region: CASSQLAGEGRAKNIQYF. The DNA for the CDR3 is TGTGCCAGCTCACAACTAGCGGGAGAAGGTAGGGCCAAAAACATTCAGTACTTC.

The chain joins TRBV6-6 to TRBJ2-3, with D unresolved. Germline lookup yields CDR1 MNHNY and CDR2 SVGAGI (reference sequence). The length of the CDR3 is 11 residues. V was trimmed by 8 bases and J by 2 bases, leaving 5 bases between them. The CDR3 nucleotides are TGTGCCAGCGGAGCCACAGATACGCAGTATTTT. This encodes CASGATDTQYF.

The chain employs TRBV10-1 and TRBJ2-7; no clear D gene. This CDR3 has 11 residues. Germline CDR1 and CDR2: WNHNN and SYGVQD (reference sequence). The germline V and J ends were trimmed by 3 bases and 4 bases, with 4 bases remaining between them. The DNA for the CDR3 is TGCGCCAGCAGTGACGGTTACGAGCAGTACTTC. Encoded protein: CASSDGYEQYF.

The V call is TRBV4-3, the J call TRBJ2-1, with D tentatively TRBD1 (5 bases). The CDR3 totals 15 residues. V was pared by 1 base and J by 4 bases, with 11 bases between. Germline CDR1 is LGHNA and CDR2 is YSLEER. The CDR3 nucleotides are TGCGCCAGCAGCCAAGGGACAAAGAAATACAATGAGCAGTTCTTC. This codes for CASSQGTKKYNEQFF.

V and J are TRBV28 and TRBJ1-5; 9 bases line up with TRBD1. Trimming took 6 bases from V and 5 from J; bases not matched to a gene: 5. Germline V gene sequence: CDR1 MDHEN, CDR2 SYDVKM. This CDR3 region has 14 residues. In DNA form, the CDR3 reads TGTGCCAGCAGGAGGACAGGGGTGGATCAGCCCCAGCATTTT. Protein: CASRRTGVDQPQHF.

The chain joins TRBV11-2 to TRBJ2-7, with TRBD2 identical over 8 bases. The V segment lost 5 bases and the J segment 0 bases; nucleotides outside the gene matches: 6. The CDR3 runs to 15 residues. Germline-derived CDR1 and CDR2 are SGHAT and FQNNGV. CDR3 nucleotides: TGTGCCAGCAGCCCCATGAGCGGGAGCTCCTACGAGCAGTACTTC. Translation: CASSPMSGSSYEQYF. Based on the CDR3 plus reference TRBV11-2 and TRBJ2-7, the full variable domain is EAGVAQSPRYKIIEKRQSVAFWCNPISGHATLYWYQQILGQGPKLLIQFQNNGVVDDSQLPKDRFSAERLKGVDSTLKIQPAKLEDSAVYLCASSPMSGSSYEQYFGPGTRLTVT.

This clone was recorded a few times. This chain joins TRBV5-1 and TRBJ2-7, with TRBD2 matching over 7 bases. From germline, CDR1 is SGHRS and CDR2 YFSETQ. The CDR3 consists of 14 residues. V lost 4 bases and J lost 0; bases outside the gene matches: 4. The CDR3 reads CASSPGGTSYEQYF. DNA of the CDR3: TGCGCCAGCAGCCCCGGGGGGACCTCCTACGAGCAGTACTTC.

The chain carries TRBV2 and TRBJ2-7, with 10 bases aligning to TRBD2. J lost 6 bases, V lost 8 bases, and 4 bases had no gene match. The CDR3 is 12 residues long. Germline V gives CDR1 SNHLY, CDR2 FYNNEI. The CDR3 spells CASCLAGVEQYF. CDR3 sequence (DNA): TGTGCCAGCTGCCTAGCGGGAGTCGAGCAGTACTTC.

The rearrangement uses TRBV4-3 and TRBJ2-4; possibly TRBD1 for D (6 bases). CDR3 length: 15 residues. V was clipped by 6 bases and J by 0 bases, with 12 bases between them. Germline V gives CDR1 LGHNA, CDR2 YSLEER. CDR3 sequence: CASSQGILAKNIQYF. The CDR3 DNA sequence: TGCGCCAGCAGTCAGGGGATTTTAGCCAAAAACATTCAGTACTTC.

This clone was detected a few times. V is TRBV15 and J is TRBJ2-7; 11 nucleotides align to TRBD1. Trimming took 8 bases from V and 1 from J; bases not matched to a gene: 4. Germline V gene lookup returns CDR1 LNHNV and CDR2 YYDKDF (reference sequence). The CDR3 runs 14 residues. This chain's CDR3 is CATQGQGESYEQYF. Written as DNA, the CDR3 is TGTGCCACCCAGGGACAGGGGGAGTCCTACGAGCAGTACTTC.

J is TRBJ1-1 and V is TRBV5-4; the D is unclear. The CDR3 covers 14 residues. Trimming pared 6 bases from V and 11 bases from J, leaving 23 bases between. Germline-derived CDR1 and CDR2 are SGHNT and YYREEE (reference sequence). CDR3 in amino acids: CASNDPDTNLEAFF. CDR3 sequence (DNA): TGTGCCAGCAACGACCCAGACACAAATTTAGAGGCTTTCTTT.

The V call is TRBV28, the J call TRBJ2-1; 11 positions agree with TRBD2. Trimming cost V 7 bases and J 9 bases; bases outside gene matches: 11. From germline, CDR1 is MDHEN and CDR2 SYDVKM. This CDR3 has 15 residues. The CDR3 DNA is TGTGCCAGCACCCCACTCGGGACTAGCGGAGCTGAGCAGTTCTTC. This encodes CASTPLGTSGAEQFF.

The rearrangement links TRBV4-1 to TRBJ2-1, with unresolved D. V lost 4 bases, J lost 5 bases, and 9 bases lay in between. The CDR3 has 13 residues. The germline CDR1 and CDR2 sequences are MGHRA and YSYEKL. For the CDR3, the DNA is TGCGCCAGCAGCCCTCATCTAGACAATGAGCAGTTCTTC. Its protein product is CASSPHLDNEQFF.

A word on this clone: The sample contains more than one DNA sequence encoding this CDR3. The chain employs TRBV5-6 and TRBJ1-2; possible D gene TRBD1, 6 bases. The germline gives CDR1 SGHDT, CDR2 YYEEEE. Trimming took off 0 bases at V and 7 bases at J, with 7 bases between the two ends. The CDR3 is 12 residues long. Written as DNA, the CDR3 is TGTGCCAGCAGCTTGGGAGGGGGTGGCTACACCTTC. This codes for CASSLGGGGYTF.

The chain carries TRBV10-3 and TRBJ2-7; D is uncertain. CDR3 length: 13 residues. The germline V gene encodes CDR1 ENHRY and CDR2 SYGVKD. V lost 4 bases and J lost 5, with 12 bases in between. CDR3 sequence reads: CAISVSNENEQYF. The CDR3 bases are TGTGCCATCAGTGTCTCAAATGAGAACGAGCAGTACTTC.

V and J are TRBV13 and TRBJ2-3; 7 bases fit TRBD2. This CDR3 spans 17 amino acids. Germline V lookup: CDR1 PRHDT, CDR2 FYEKMQ (reference sequence). Trimming removed 3 bases from V and 2 bases from J; junction bases left unmatched: 11. CDR3 region: CASSLALGSGDTDTQYF. In DNA, the CDR3 is TGTGCCAGCAGCTTGGCCCTTGGGAGCGGGGACACAGATACGCAGTATTTT.

In its sample, this clone was seen a few times. This rearrangement joins TRBV30 to TRBJ2-2; TRBD1 is a possible D gene (6 bases). Germline CDR1 GTSNPN, CDR2 SVGIG (reference sequence). CDR3 size: 15 residues. Trimming took 5 bases from V and 1 from J, leaving 14 bases between them. DNA of the CDR3: TGTGCCTGGGGATACTCGGGACAGAACACCGGGGAGCTGTTTTTT. Protein product: CAWGYSGQNTGELFF.